The 4 T cell receptor beta chains listed next were all sequenced from one sample in a study of blood T cells in healthy people across ages (dated by TCRdb to the mid-2010s). Receptor amplification or capture employed 5' RACE. Data came from an Illumina HiSeq 2500. A second PCR of roughly 6 to 11 cycles was run with a J-beta primer mix and a sample-barcoded 5' primer. The raw public reads went through TCRdb reprocessing: fastp at Q25, MiXCR clone calling, in-frame beta chains kept. Under each unique CDR3 protein, matching rows form one entry showing the most common genes and DNA. For this sample the table gives some 940,000 distinct CDR3 sequences, of which almost 30% were detected only once. Of the sample, about 9.4% falls within the top ten clones. This sample was shared with a second study, whose subject was T cells of mothers and their children.

What was sequenced was blood. The receptors shown here come from a woman between 40 and 55 years old in good health.

In the case of this clonotype: This may come from a read error, since a much larger clone is one base off. This rearrangement joins TRBV18 to TRBJ2-7; D uncertain. CDR1 KGHSH and CDR2 LQKENI come from the germline V gene. The CDR3 is made up of 13 amino acids. The CDR3 DNA is TGTGTCAGCTCACTCGGACCTGAGCGCGAGCAGTACTTC. It codes for CVSSLGPEREQYF.

This chain connects TRBV7-9 to TRBJ2-3, with 14 bases identical to TRBD2. This CDR3 region has 17 residues. The trim removed 4 bases at V and 4 bases at J, leaving 7 bases unmatched. Germline V lookup: CDR1 SEHNR, CDR2 FQNEAQ (reference sequence). The CDR3 loop is CASSSLGTSGGSDTQYF. The CDR3 region has the DNA TGTGCCAGCAGCTCACTCGGGACTAGCGGGGGTTCAGATACGCAGTATTTT.

V is TRBV29-1 and J is TRBJ2-3; no clear D gene. V was cut by 1 base and J by 3 bases, with 8 bases left in between. Germline V gene data show CDR1 as SQVTM and CDR2 as ANQGSEA. The CDR3 runs to 13 residues. CDR3 sequence (DNA): TGCAGCGTTGAAGTGACCGGGACAGATACGCAGTATTTT. It yields the protein CSVEVTGTDTQYF.

This chain joins TRBV5-1 and TRBJ1-1, with D possibly matching TRBD1 (5 bases). Germline-derived CDR1 and CDR2 are SGHRS and YFSETQ. This CDR3 region has 14 residues. The V end lost 3 bases, the J end lost 5 bases, and 14 bases lay between the germline ends. This CDR3 is CASSYYQGDTEAFF. In DNA form, the CDR3 reads TGCGCCAGCAGCTACTACCAGGGAGATACTGAAGCTTTCTTT.